Each of the 23 T cell receptor beta chains below was sequenced from the same sample in a study of OX40 agonist ivuxolimab in advanced cancers. TCRdb keeps only in-frame clones here, not all; method: immunoSEQ multiplex PCR. The repertoire holds 65,000 to 95,000 clones, with around 92% as singletons. This specimen was CD4+ or CD8+ T cells sorted from blood, taken in a trial of the OX40 agonist ivuxolimab. These receptors originate from an adult with an advanced solid tumor such as melanoma, head and neck, liver or kidney cancer.

Worth noting for this clone: No conserved phenylalanine or tryptophan ends this CDR3, so it is likely a read error. The chain joins TRBV12-5 to TRBJ1-2; TRBD1 matches at 7 bases. Trimming at V came to 6 bases and at J to 4 bases, leaving 8 bases not matched to a gene. Germline assignment: CDR1 LGHNT and CDR2 FRNRAP. CDR3 length: 14 residues. CDR3 protein: CASGSGQSFYGYTI. CDR3 bases: TGTGCTAGTGGCTCGGGACAGAGCTTCTATGGCTACACCATC.

V gene TRBV6-1 combines with J gene TRBJ2-5; 9 bases match TRBD1. The ends lost 4 bases at V and 6 bases at J; junction bases unmatched: 15. CDR1 and CDR2 from the germline V gene are MNHNS and SASEGT. The CDR3 sequence is 17 residues long. CDR3 protein: CASSVRPGQGEVQTQYF. CDR3 nucleotide sequence: TGTGCCAGCAGTGTCAGGCCGGGACAGGGAGAGGTACAGACCCAGTACTTC.

This CDR3 is CASSRQVGNTDTQYF. DNA for the CDR3: TGTGCCAGCTCCAGACAGGTCGGGAACACAGATACGCAGTATTTT. The rearrangement joins TRBV19 to TRBJ2-3, with TRBD1 as a possible D gene (6 bases). This CDR3 comprises 15 residues. CDR1 LNHDA and CDR2 SQIVND come from the germline V gene (reference sequence). V was cut by 9 bases and J by 2 bases, with 18 bases left in between. Filled out from reference TRBV19 and TRBJ2-3, the complete variable domain reads DGGITQSPKYLFRKEGQNVTLSCEQNLNHDAMYWYRQDPGQGLRLIYYSQIVNDFQKGDIAEGYSVSREKKESFPLTVTSAQKNPTAFYLCASSRQVGNTDTQYFGPGTRLTVL.

The chain couples TRBV7-3 to TRBJ2-2; 9 bases are a match to TRBD2. The V gene's germline CDR1 is SGHTA and CDR2 FQGTGA. This CDR3 comprises 17 residues. The junction had 5 bases not matched to a gene; V was cut back by 1 base and J by 2 bases. Here the CDR3 reads CASSLRGGRDNTGELFF. For the CDR3, the DNA is TGTGCCAGCAGCTTAAGGGGCGGGAGGGATAACACCGGGGAGCTGTTTTTT.

V gene TRBV4-1 combines with J gene TRBJ2-5; D may be TRBD2 (6 bases). CDR3 length equals 15 residues. V lost 0 bases, J lost 4 bases, and 12 bases lay in between. Germline CDR1 reads MGHRA; CDR2 reads YSYEKL. In DNA, the CDR3 is TGCGCCAGCAGCCAAGATGGCGGAGGGTTAGAGACCCAGTACTTC. This encodes CASSQDGGGLETQYF.

The chain has TRBV4-1 and TRBJ2-7; TRBD1 or TRBD2 may be the D gene (5 bases each). The CDR3 contains 15 residues. Trimming removed 4 bases from V and 0 bases from J, with 13 bases in between. The V gene's germline CDR1 is MGHRA and CDR2 YSYEKL. CDR3: CASSRLGRNSYEQYF. CDR3 in DNA: TGCGCCAGCAGCCGCCTGGGACGGAACTCCTACGAGCAGTACTTC.

This CDR3 is CASSESERGGEQFF. The CDR3 DNA reads as TGCGCCAGCAGTGAGAGCGAGAGGGGAGGTGAGCAGTTCTTC. V is TRBV10-2 and J is TRBJ2-1; tentatively, D is TRBD2 (6 bases). V shed 2 bases and J shed 9 bases, with 14 bases lying between them. This CDR3 is built from 14 residues. Per germline, CDR1 WSHSY and CDR2 SAAADI.

The chain links TRBV7-2 to TRBJ1-3, with a possible D match to TRBD1 (6 bases). The CDR3 has 14 residues. Germline CDR1 SGHTA, CDR2 FQGNSA. V was pared by 4 bases and J by 1 base, with 8 bases between. The CDR3 coding sequence is TGTGCCAGCAGCTCCACAGGGTCTGGAAACACCATATATTTT. Amino acid sequence: CASSSTGSGNTIYF.

The chain couples TRBV27 to TRBJ2-1; D perhaps matches TRBD2 (6 bases). The germline V gene encodes CDR1 MNHEY and CDR2 SMNVEV (reference sequence). The CDR3 runs 15 residues. V lost 1 base, J lost 10 bases, and 17 bases lay in between. The CDR3 region has the DNA TGTGCCAGCAGTTTATGGGGTAGCGGAGGATGGGAGCAGTTCTTC. Translated: CASSLWGSGGWEQFF.

This chain joins TRBV15 and TRBJ2-7; D possibly corresponds to TRBD1 (6 bases). V lost 0 bases, J lost 8 bases, and 11 bases lay in between. Germline V lookup: CDR1 LNHNV, CDR2 YYDKDF (reference sequence). The CDR3 runs to 13 residues. In DNA, the CDR3 is TGTGCCACCAGCAGAGATCAGGGGAGAAAGCAGTACTTC. Translated: CATSRDQGRKQYF.

This rearrangement joins TRBV5-1 to TRBJ2-1; 11 bases match TRBD1. Looked up from germline, CDR1 is SGHRS and CDR2 is YFSETQ. V lost 2 bases to trimming and J lost 4 bases; unmatched junction nucleotides: 2. This CDR3 is built from 15 residues. The chain's CDR3 is CASSLGTGGYNEQFF. In DNA, the CDR3 is TGCGCCAGCAGCTTAGGGACAGGGGGTTACAATGAGCAGTTCTTC.

The chain employs TRBV5-1 and TRBJ2-7, with 8 bases lining up with TRBD2. The length of the CDR3 is 15 residues. The J segment lost 2 bases and the V segment lost 0 bases, leaving 4 bases of the junction unmatched. Germline assignment: CDR1 SGHRS and CDR2 YFSETQ. CDR3 protein: CASSLGTSGPYEQYF. The CDR3 DNA reads TGCGCCAGCAGCTTGGGTACTAGCGGTCCCTACGAGCAGTACTTC.

The chain couples TRBV28 to TRBJ2-1; D may be TRBD2 (5 bases). Looked up from germline, CDR1 is MDHEN and CDR2 is SYDVKM. This CDR3 comprises 12 residues. V gave up 2 bases and J gave up 7 bases, with 6 bases separating them. CDR3 coding DNA: TGTGCCAGCAGTTTACGGGGTAATGAGCAGTTCTTC. Residues: CASSLRGNEQFF.

The gene calls are TRBV27 and TRBJ2-7; TRBD1 agrees at 9 bases. V gave up 6 bases and J gave up 5 bases; unmatched junction bases: 11. The length of the CDR3 is 15 residues. Looked up from germline, CDR1 is MNHEY and CDR2 is SMNVEV (reference sequence). CDR3 nucleotide sequence: TGTGCCAGCAGACCCCGACAGGGGGACTTCAACGAGCAGTACTTC. This gives the protein CASRPRQGDFNEQYF.

The rearrangement joins TRBV10-2 to TRBJ1-6; weak D call: TRBD1 (6 bases). CDR1 is WSHSY and CDR2 is SAAADI in the germline V gene. V lost 2 bases, J lost 7 bases, and 9 bases lay in between. This CDR3 comprises 14 residues. As DNA, the CDR3 is TGCGCCAGCAGTGAGGAGGGGGGGAATTCACCCCTCCACTTT. Translating gives CASSEEGGNSPLHF.

In its sample, this clone was seen a few times. The CDR3 sequence: CASSEETQYF. Written as DNA, the CDR3 is TGTGCCAGCAGTGAAGAGACCCAGTACTTC. The chain uses TRBV2 and TRBJ2-5; no clear D gene. The V end lost 1 base, the J end lost 6 bases, and 0 bases lay between the germline ends. Per the germline V gene, CDR1 is SNHLY and CDR2 is FYNNEI. CDR3 length equals 10 residues.

V and J are TRBV5-8 and TRBJ2-3; possibly TRBD1 for D (5 bases). The length of the CDR3 is 15 residues. Between the trimmed V and J ends, which lost 2 bases and 4 bases, there was a span of 14 bases. The germline V gene has CDR1 SGHTS and CDR2 YDEGEE. CDR3 in amino acids: CASSFRRDRADTQYF. The DNA of the CDR3 is TGTGCCAGCAGCTTCCGCAGGGATCGTGCAGATACGCAGTATTTT.

V usage is TRBV18 and J usage is TRBJ2-1; 8 bases align to TRBD2. The CDR3 runs to 18 residues. Germline lookup yields CDR1 KGHSH and CDR2 LQKENI. Losses at the gene ends were 0 bases for V and 4 bases for J; bases not matched to a gene: 11. This chain's CDR3 is CASSPPEPRGAQYNEQFF. CDR3 coding DNA: TGTGCCAGCTCACCACCTGAGCCGCGGGGGGCCCAATACAATGAGCAGTTCTTC.

V usage is TRBV14 and J usage is TRBJ1-2; D is perhaps TRBD1 (5 bases). V was clipped by 1 base and J by 3 bases, with 24 bases between them. Germline CDR1 is SGHDN and CDR2 is FVKESK. The CDR3 consists of 19 residues. As DNA, the CDR3 is TGTGCCAGCAGCCAAGGATTTTGGAGACAGCGATTTTCAGACTATGGCTACACCTTC. Protein product: CASSQGFWRQRFSDYGYTF.

The rearrangement joins TRBV12-2 to TRBJ2-5. TRBV12-2 is marked as a pseudogene. This CDR3 is built from 16 residues. CDR3: CASRLGAAGGTETQYF. For the CDR3, the DNA is TGTGCAAGTCGCTTAGGGGCCGCCGGGGGCACAGAGACCCAGTACTTC.

This clone was found a few times. This chain links TRBV6-6 with TRBJ1-2; D is undetermined. This CDR3 comprises 11 residues. In germline, CDR1 is MNHNY, CDR2 SVGAGI (reference sequence). V was shortened by 4 bases and J by 8 bases, with 8 bases between the two germline ends. The CDR3 loop is CASSFNRGYTF. CDR3 DNA: TGTGCCAGCAGTTTTAATCGGGGCTACACCTTC.

The rearrangement links TRBV11-3 to TRBJ1-1; the D gene is possibly TRBD1 (5 bases). The CDR3 totals 13 residues. With 4 bases removed from V and 11 bases from J, the gap between germline ends came to 17 bases. The germline gives CDR1 SGHNT, CDR2 YENEEA. The CDR3 here is CASSSFAGGPAFF. For the CDR3, the DNA is TGTGCCAGCAGCTCCTTTGCTGGGGGACCCGCTTTCTTT.

The rearrangement uses TRBV28 and TRBJ2-7, with D unclear. The CDR3 spans 15 residues. Trimming stripped 7 bases from V and 0 bases from J, with 16 bases between. From germline, CDR1 is MDHEN and CDR2 SYDVKM. This CDR3 is CASNAVGRLSYEQYF. Here the CDR3 DNA reads TGTGCCAGCAATGCGGTGGGCCGACTCTCCTACGAGCAGTACTTC.